This is a list of T cell receptor beta chains from one sample in a study of T cells after yellow fever vaccination. From the 5' RACE reads, TCRdb called clonotypes with MiXCR, one entry per CDR3 protein. The data hold about 340,000 distinct CDR3 sequences, with under 15% observed a single time. The sequenced sample was CD4+ T cells sorted from PBMCs, obtained 15 days after the yellow fever booster vaccination. The origin of the receptors is a man in his late teens or twenties who received the YFV17D yellow fever vaccine. The CDR3 runs from the conserved cysteine through the conserved F or W. The order of the fields is J gene, V gene, clone size, D gene, CDR3 DNA, CDR3 protein. The D gene is left open where the match is weak. Some rows mark clone size as missing; the rest say once, few, many or name a class of expanded clone.

J gene: TRBJ2-6; V gene: TRBV27; clone size: NA; D gene: NA; CDR3 DNA: TGTGCCAGCAGTTTATTAGCCGCTGGGGCCAACGTCCTGACTTTC; CDR3 protein: CASSLLAAGANVLTF
J gene: TRBJ2-3; V gene: TRBV4-3; clone size: NA; D gene: TRBD1; CDR3 DNA: TGCGCCAGCAGCCAGTTACCGCCCGGGACAGGGGGCACAGATACGCAGTATTTT; CDR3 protein: CASSQLPPGTGGTDTQYF
J gene: TRBJ2-5; V gene: TRBV6-1; clone size: few; D gene: NA; CDR3 DNA: TGTGCCAGCAGTGCCTGGGGGGGCCTAGAGACCCAGTACTTC; CDR3 protein: CASSAWGGLETQYF
J gene: TRBJ2-6; V gene: TRBV19; clone size: few; D gene: TRBD1; CDR3 DNA: TGTGCCAGTAGTATCCCGCGACAGGGACCCGGGGCCAACGTCCTGACTTTC; CDR3 protein: CASSIPRQGPGANVLTF
J gene: TRBJ1-1; V gene: TRBV5-5; clone size: NA; D gene: TRBD1; CDR3 DNA: TGTGCCAGCAGCCCGGGACAGGGCTATAACACTGAAGCTTTCTTT; CDR3 protein: CASSPGQGYNTEAFF
J gene: TRBJ2-3; V gene: TRBV18; clone size: few; D gene: NA; CDR3 DNA: TGTGCCAGCTCACCCTTCGACACGAGCACAGATACGCAGTATTTT; CDR3 protein: CASSPFDTSTDTQYF
J gene: TRBJ2-3; V gene: TRBV28; clone size: NA; D gene: TRBD2; CDR3 DNA: TGTGCCAGCAGTCCCCTTGGGCGGGGGTCAGATACGCAGTATTTT; CDR3 protein: CASSPLGRGSDTQYF
J gene: TRBJ2-5; V gene: TRBV14; clone size: NA; D gene: NA; CDR3 DNA: TGTGCCAGCAGCCAAGATCTTGGCAGTTGGCAAGAGACCCAGTACTTC; CDR3 protein: CASSQDLGSWQETQYF
J gene: TRBJ2-2; V gene: TRBV5-1; clone size: many; D gene: TRBD1; CDR3 DNA: TGCGCCAGCAGCTTGGAAGGACAGGGAACCACCGGGGAGCTGTTTTTT; CDR3 protein: CASSLEGQGTTGELFF
J gene: TRBJ2-3; V gene: TRBV15; clone size: NA; D gene: NA; CDR3 DNA: TGTGCCACCAGCAGAGTTGCCGGGGTCGCAGATACGCAGTATTTT; CDR3 protein: CATSRVAGVADTQYF
J gene: TRBJ1-2; V gene: TRBV6-2/TRBV6-3; clone size: NA; D gene: NA; CDR3 DNA: TGTGCCAGCAGTCCTACCGGAACCCCGAGGTATGGCTACACCTTC; CDR3 protein: CASSPTGTPRYGYTF
J gene: TRBJ1-1; V gene: TRBV6-6; clone size: few; D gene: NA; CDR3 DNA: TGTGCCAGCAGTTACGTAGGGAGGGACACTGAAGCTTTCTTT; CDR3 protein: CASSYVGRDTEAFF
J gene: TRBJ2-5; V gene: TRBV7-9; clone size: few; D gene: NA; CDR3 DNA: TGTGCCAGCAGCGCCCCTGGACGGCTCCAAGAGACCCAGTACTTC; CDR3 protein: CASSAPGRLQETQYF
J gene: TRBJ2-2; V gene: TRBV7-2; clone size: few; D gene: NA; CDR3 DNA: TGTGCCAGCAGCTTAACACGTCGGGAGCTGTTTTTT; CDR3 protein: CASSLTRRELFF
J gene: TRBJ2-7; V gene: TRBV6-2/TRBV6-3; clone size: NA; D gene: NA; CDR3 DNA: TGTGCCAGCAGGGGTCGGGCCGCCCCCTACTACGAGCAGTACTTC; CDR3 protein: CASRGRAAPYYEQYF
J gene: TRBJ2-1; V gene: TRBV15; clone size: NA; D gene: NA; CDR3 DNA: TGTGCCACCAGCAGAGAGGGGACGAGCAATGAGCAGTTCTTC; CDR3 protein: CATSREGTSNEQFF
J gene: TRBJ2-1; V gene: TRBV5-1; clone size: NA; D gene: NA; CDR3 DNA: TGCGCCAGCAGCTTGGGGGCGCGAGACAATGAGCAGTTCTTC; CDR3 protein: CASSLGARDNEQFF
J gene: TRBJ2-5; V gene: TRBV9; clone size: NA; D gene: NA; CDR3 DNA: TGTGCCAGCAGCGTCGGCAATTCCCCAGAGACCCAGTACTTC; CDR3 protein: CASSVGNSPETQYF
J gene: TRBJ2-5; V gene: TRBV4-3; clone size: many; D gene: NA; CDR3 DNA: TGCGCCAGCAGCCAAGGTCCAGAGACCCAGTACTTC; CDR3 protein: CASSQGPETQYF
J gene: TRBJ2-3; V gene: TRBV2; clone size: NA; D gene: NA; CDR3 DNA: TGTGCCAGCAGTGAACGATTTTTT; CDR3 protein: CASSERFF
J gene: TRBJ1-2; V gene: TRBV5-1; clone size: many; D gene: TRBD1; CDR3 DNA: TGCGCCAGCAGCGAGGGACAGGGCGGCTATGGCTACACCTTC; CDR3 protein: CASSEGQGGYGYTF
J gene: TRBJ2-7; V gene: TRBV29-1; clone size: NA; D gene: TRBD1; CDR3 DNA: TGCAGCGTTGGATGGGACAGGGGGTTCTACGAGCAGTACTTC; CDR3 protein: CSVGWDRGFYEQYF
J gene: TRBJ2-1; V gene: TRBV7-2; clone size: NA; D gene: NA; CDR3 DNA: TGTGCCAGCAGCTCACGGGCTTACAATGAGCAGTTCTTC; CDR3 protein: CASSSRAYNEQFF
J gene: TRBJ2-5; V gene: TRBV6-6; clone size: NA; D gene: NA; CDR3 DNA: TGTGCCAGCAGCCGAGGCCCCTCTTCGGAGACCCAGTACTTC; CDR3 protein: CASSRGPSSETQYF
J gene: TRBJ1-2; V gene: TRBV7-2; clone size: many; D gene: TRBD1; CDR3 DNA: TGTGCCAGCGGGGAGACATGGGAGGGGGCAGGTAGCTACACCTTC; CDR3 protein: CASGETWEGAGSYTF
J gene: TRBJ1-6; V gene: TRBV6-5; clone size: few; D gene: NA; CDR3 DNA: TGTGCCAGCAGTTACAACGTAGGGGTTTATTCACCCCTCCACTTT; CDR3 protein: CASSYNVGVYSPLHF
J gene: TRBJ1-2; V gene: TRBV30; clone size: NA; D gene: TRBD1; CDR3 DNA: TGTGCCTGGAGAAAACAGGGGGCCTATGGCTACACCTTC; CDR3 protein: CAWRKQGAYGYTF
J gene: TRBJ2-5; V gene: TRBV12-3/TRBV12-4; clone size: NA; D gene: NA; CDR3 DNA: TGTGCCAGCAGTTTATCGGAGTCTCAAGAGACCCAGTACTTC; CDR3 protein: CASSLSESQETQYF
J gene: TRBJ2-2; V gene: TRBV15; clone size: few; D gene: NA; CDR3 DNA: TGTGCCACCAGCAATTGGGATTTGAACACCGGGGAGCTGTTTTTT; CDR3 protein: CATSNWDLNTGELFF
J gene: TRBJ1-6; V gene: TRBV7-3; clone size: NA; D gene: TRBD1; CDR3 DNA: TGTGCCAGCAGCTTCGACAGGGGATCACCCCTCCACTTT; CDR3 protein: CASSFDRGSPLHF
J gene: TRBJ2-2; V gene: TRBV7-3; clone size: NA; D gene: NA; CDR3 DNA: TGTGCCAGCAGCCCCTTTGGGCAGGGTGACGGGGAGCTGTTTTTT; CDR3 protein: CASSPFGQGDGELFF
J gene: TRBJ2-1; V gene: TRBV9; clone size: NA; D gene: TRBD2; CDR3 DNA: TGTGCCAGCAGCGTAGGTATTAGCGGGGGGGTAAACAATGAGCAGTTCTTC; CDR3 protein: CASSVGISGGVNNEQFF
J gene: TRBJ2-7; V gene: TRBV7-2; clone size: few; D gene: NA; CDR3 DNA: TGTGCCAGCAGCTTAGGGCCCCAGAACGGGCAGTACTTC; CDR3 protein: CASSLGPQNGQYF
J gene: TRBJ2-7; V gene: TRBV3-1; clone size: NA; D gene: NA; CDR3 DNA: TGTGCCAGCAGCCAGATGACTGAAAGCTACGAGCAGTACTTC; CDR3 protein: CASSQMTESYEQYF
J gene: TRBJ2-5; V gene: TRBV5-1; clone size: NA; D gene: TRBD1; CDR3 DNA: TGCGCCAGCAGGACTCAGACAGGGGAGTCGGAGACCCAGTACTTC; CDR3 protein: CASRTQTGESETQYF
J gene: TRBJ1-3; V gene: TRBV7-2; clone size: few; D gene: NA; CDR3 DNA: TGTGCCAGCAGCTCGGGTCGGGGACCCGGAAACACCATATATTTT; CDR3 protein: CASSSGRGPGNTIYF
J gene: TRBJ2-7; V gene: TRBV5-8; clone size: NA; D gene: NA; CDR3 DNA: TGTGCCAGCAGCTGGATAAAACGGGAGCAGTACTTC; CDR3 protein: CASSWIKREQYF
J gene: TRBJ1-4; V gene: TRBV5-1; clone size: NA; D gene: TRBD1; CDR3 DNA: TGCGCCAGCAGCCGGGACAGGGGTGAGGAAAAACTGTTTTTT; CDR3 protein: CASSRDRGEEKLFF
J gene: TRBJ1-1; V gene: TRBV20-1; clone size: NA; D gene: NA; CDR3 DNA: TGCAGTGCTACCTCATCCAGGGCGGCTTTCTTT; CDR3 protein: CSATSSRAAFF
J gene: TRBJ2-7; V gene: TRBV10-1; clone size: NA; D gene: TRBD1; CDR3 DNA: TGCGCCAGCAGCCGGGACAGGACTGGAACCTACGAGCAGTACTTC; CDR3 protein: CASSRDRTGTYEQYF
J gene: TRBJ1-1; V gene: TRBV7-3; clone size: few; D gene: TRBD1; CDR3 DNA: TGTGCCAGCAGCCGAGGGGGCCTTTTGAACACTGAAGCTTTCTTT; CDR3 protein: CASSRGGLLNTEAFF